The 24 T cell receptor beta chains below come from one sample, sequenced in a study of breast tumors, draining lymph nodes, adjacent tissues. TCRdb independently ran MiXCR on the multiplex PCR reads; one entry per CDR3 protein. The data contain about 14,000 distinct CDR3 sequences, 55% of them singletons. The sequenced material came from tumor-adjacent breast tissue. Receptors originate from a female donor with breast cancer. Some clones in this sample may be carry-over from other donors' samples.

This clonotype was seen at least ten times. Possible read error: a much larger clone is one base away. The DNA for the CDR3 is TGTGCCAGCAGCCAAATCACAGGGTTCTCCTACAATGAGCAGTTCTTC. It translates to CASSQITGFSYNEQFF. The chain has TRBV3-1 and TRBJ2-1; tentative D call: TRBD1 (6 bases). The germline gives CDR1 LGHDT, CDR2 YNNKEL (reference sequence). V shed 2 bases and J shed 0 bases, with 11 bases lying between them. There are 16 residues in the CDR3.

The J gene is TRBJ2-1, the V gene TRBV25-1; D might be TRBD1 (6 bases). Trimming left V 1 base short and J 6 bases short, with 7 bases between. The CDR3 contains 13 residues. Germline loops: CDR1 MGHDK, CDR2 SYGVNS. DNA of the CDR3: TGTGCCAGCAGTGAATGGGGGCGCAATGAGCAGTTCTTC. Residues: CASSEWGRNEQFF.

This clonotype appeared many times. The junction does not match germline at one end; this may be a read error. V and J are TRBV7-9 and TRBJ1-2; no definite D call. Germline CDR1 reads SEHNR; CDR2 reads FQNEAQ (reference sequence). CDR3 length: 15 amino acids. The CDR3 region is CASSLNRASNYGYPF. The CDR3 DNA reads as TGTGCCAGCAGCTTAAATAGAGCGTCGAACTATGGCTACCCCTTC.

The chain uses TRBV12-3 or TRBV12-4 and TRBJ2-7; 14 bases map to TRBD2. V was clipped by 6 bases and J by 3 bases; unmatched bases: 4. The CDR3 totals 15 residues. The CDR3 loop is CASRGGLAGDYEQYF. The CDR3 DNA is TGTGCCAGCAGAGGGGGACTAGCGGGGGACTACGAGCAGTACTTC.

V gene TRBV7-3 combines with J gene TRBJ2-7, with TRBD2 as a possible D gene (5 bases). The CDR3 consists of 15 residues. Trimming stripped 5 bases from V and 0 bases from J, with 14 bases between. The germline V gene encodes CDR1 SGHTA and CDR2 FQGTGA. Written as DNA, the CDR3 is TGTGCCAGCAGCCACGGTGGACTGTTCTCCTACGAGCAGTACTTC. It encodes CASSHGGLFSYEQYF.

The table lists this clonotype with a count of one. This chain joins TRBV9 and TRBJ2-7, with 7 bases that match TRBD1. The CDR3 spans 16 residues. Per germline, CDR1 SGDLS and CDR2 YYNGEE. V shed 4 bases, J shed 3 bases, and the junction held 13 bases outside the gene matches. CDR3 DNA: TGTGCCAGCAGCCCCAGTCCCGGGACAGAAAACTACGAGCAGTACTTC. Its protein product is CASSPSPGTENYEQYF.

In DNA form, the CDR3 reads TGTGCCAGCAGCGTAGGTCTAGCGGGAGGGCTGGGGGATACGCAGTATTTT. It specifies CASSVGLAGGLGDTQYF. This chain connects TRBV9 to TRBJ2-3; TRBD2 matches at 12 bases. J gave up 6 bases and V 0 bases, and 8 bases lay outside the gene matches. Per the germline V gene, CDR1 is SGDLS and CDR2 is YYNGEE. The CDR3 is 17 residues long.

This clonotype occurred many times. This chain uses TRBV6-5 with TRBJ2-1; a weak D match, TRBD2 (6 bases). CDR1 and CDR2 from the germline V gene are MNHEY and SVGAGI. The CDR3 extends over 17 amino acids. The V end was cut by 0 bases, the J end by 4 bases, with 16 bases between. The CDR3 sequence is CASSYSSSSGLYNEQFF. The CDR3 coding sequence is TGTGCCAGCAGTTACTCGAGTAGTAGCGGCCTATACAATGAGCAGTTCTTC.

The chain couples TRBV19 to TRBJ1-5, with D possibly being TRBD1 (5 bases). With 5 bases removed from V and 6 bases from J, the gap between germline ends came to 11 bases. The CDR3 runs to 13 residues. CDR1 and CDR2 from the germline V gene are LNHDA and SQIVND (reference sequence). DNA for the CDR3: TGTGCCAGTAGTCCGGGACCAGGTCAGCCCCAGCATTTT. Its protein product is CASSPGPGQPQHF.

The sample holds one count of this clonotype. The chain employs TRBV29-1 and TRBJ2-7, with D perhaps TRBD1 (6 bases). The CDR3 loop spans 13 amino acids. CDR1 is SQVTM, CDR2 ANQGSEA, per germline. Trimming cost V 7 bases and J 0 bases, with 13 bases left between them. In DNA, the CDR3 is TGCAGCGCCGCAGGGGTTAACTCCTACGAGCAGTACTTC. Amino acids: CSAAGVNSYEQYF.

The genes are TRBV6-2 or TRBV6-3 and TRBJ1-1; tentatively, D is TRBD1 (5 bases). CDR1 and CDR2 (germline): MNHEY, SVGEGT. This CDR3 has 12 residues. Trimming stripped 5 bases from V and 6 bases from J, with 10 bases between. The CDR3 is CASSHTGAEAFF. For the CDR3, the DNA is TGTGCCAGCAGTCACACGGGGGCTGAAGCTTTCTTT.

At least ten counts were recorded for this clonotype. The chain employs TRBV25-1 and TRBJ1-1, with D maybe TRBD1 (6 bases). Germline CDR1 is MGHDK and CDR2 is SYGVNS. Trimming removed 6 bases from V and 4 bases from J, with 15 bases in between. The CDR3 runs to 14 residues. CDR3 bases: TGTGCCAGCAGGACCTCAGGGGCGGGCACTGAAGCTTTCTTT. This sequence encodes CASRTSGAGTEAFF.

V and J are TRBV6-1 and TRBJ2-5, with 14 bases aligning to TRBD2. The CDR3 extends over 15 amino acids. The ends lost 6 bases at V and 2 bases at J; junction bases unmatched: 2. Germline-derived CDR1 and CDR2 are MNHNS and SASEGT. CDR3: CASSRTSGGQETQYF. The CDR3 DNA reads TGTGCCAGCAGCAGGACTAGCGGGGGGCAAGAGACCCAGTACTTC.

The V gene is TRBV24-1, the J gene TRBJ1-2, with D possibly matching TRBD1 (5 bases). This CDR3 has 20 residues. With 5 bases removed from V and 6 bases from J, the gap between germline ends came to 33 bases. Per the germline V gene, CDR1 is KGHDR and CDR2 is SFDVKD. This chain's CDR3 is CATSAVGVLVSCSRVDGYTF. In nucleotides, the CDR3 is TGTGCCACCAGTGCGGTCGGCGTCTTGGTGTCTTGCAGCAGGGTCGATGGCTACACCTTC.

J is TRBJ2-5 and V is TRBV7-2; D is perhaps TRBD1 or TRBD2 (5 bases each). Trimming removed 8 bases at V and 2 bases at J, with 9 bases between. The V gene's germline CDR1 is SGHTA and CDR2 FQGNSA. The CDR3 is made up of 12 amino acids. The CDR3, as DNA: TGTGCCAGCGGGGACCCACAAGAGACCCAGTACTTC. The encoded protein is CASGDPQETQYF.

The V call is TRBV12-3 or TRBV12-4, the J call TRBJ1-6, with TRBD1 as a possible D gene (6 bases). The V end lost 4 bases, the J end lost 13 bases, and 14 bases lay between the germline ends. This CDR3 has 13 amino acids. This CDR3 is CASSSGTRYPLHF. The CDR3 nucleotides are TGTGCCAGCAGTTCCGGGACAAGATATCCCCTCCACTTT.

This chain joins TRBV7-8 and TRBJ1-2; D remains ambiguous. The CDR3 has 15 amino acids. In germline, CDR1 is SGHVS, CDR2 FQNEAQ. The V and J ends lost 1 base and 8 bases respectively, with 17 bases between them. As DNA, the CDR3 is TGTGCCAGCAGCTTAGGTATCAGGTCCTTTTCCGGCTACACCTTC. Protein product: CASSLGIRSFSGYTF.

This clonotype is labeled medium-sized (0.01 to 0.1%). The chain joins TRBV6-1 to TRBJ2-7, with 13 bases lining up with TRBD2. Germline V gene lookup returns CDR1 MNHNS and CDR2 SASEGT. V lost 1 base, J lost 7 bases, and 10 bases stayed unmatched. The CDR3 consists of 17 residues. The CDR3 protein is CASSEVRLAGGRREQYF. CDR3 nucleotide sequence: TGTGCCAGCAGTGAAGTGAGACTAGCGGGGGGCCGGAGGGAGCAGTACTTC.

In this sample, this clonotype turned up many times. The gene calls are TRBV28 and TRBJ2-3; D remains unclear. Germline V CDR1 and CDR2: MDHEN, SYDVKM. CDR3 length: 14 residues. Trimming cost V 3 bases and J 2 bases, with 9 bases left between them. The CDR3 DNA reads TGTGCCAGCAGTTTTGGCGGCTCCACAGATACGCAGTATTTT. Translation: CASSFGGSTDTQYF.

V usage is TRBV20-1 and J usage is TRBJ1-4, with 7 bases aligning to TRBD1. Trimming removed 6 bases from V and 11 bases from J; junction bases left unmatched: 9. The CDR3 length is 12 residues. Germline-derived CDR1 and CDR2 are DFQATT and SNEGSKA (reference sequence). In DNA, the CDR3 is TGCAGTGCCCTAGGAGGGGGCGGGAAACTGTTTTTT. Protein product: CSALGGGGKLFF.

This clonotype was seen repeatedly, ten times or more. Here the CDR3 DNA reads TGTGCCAGCAGCCAACCCCGGGGGGGGCCCCAGCATTTT. Its protein is CASSQPRGGPQHF. The V gene is TRBV3-1, the J gene TRBJ1-5; TRBD1 is a possible D gene (5 bases). The CDR3 extends over 13 amino acids. Trimming cost V 2 bases and J 9 bases, with 11 bases left between them. Germline V lookup: CDR1 LGHDT, CDR2 YNNKEL (reference sequence).

A remark on this clonotype: The junction and the germline gene differ at one end; a read error may be behind it. J is TRBJ2-5 and V is TRBV20-1; D is unclear. CDR3 length: 11 amino acids. In germline, CDR1 is DFQATT, CDR2 SNEGSKA (reference sequence). DNA of the CDR3: TGCGGTGCTAGAAACCAAGAGGCCCAGTCCTTC. Translation: CGARNQEAQSF.

This sequence joins TRBV19 and TRBJ2-7, with TRBD2 identical over 10 bases. The CDR3 covers 15 residues. J was trimmed by 4 bases and V by 5 bases; bases with no gene match: 8. Per germline, CDR1 LNHDA and CDR2 SQIVND (reference sequence). The CDR3 region is CASSPWTSGRYEQYF. The CDR3 bases are TGTGCCAGTAGTCCCTGGACTAGCGGCCGTTACGAGCAGTACTTC.

In its sample, this clonotype is medium-sized. The rearrangement uses TRBV19 and TRBJ1-2; D possibly corresponds to TRBD1 (6 bases). CDR1 and CDR2 (germline): LNHDA, SQIVND (reference sequence). Trimming shortened V by 3 bases and J by 5 bases, and 13 bases separated the two germline ends. There are 14 residues in the CDR3. CDR3 nucleotide sequence: TGTGCCAGTAGTATCGACAGGCCTCGGTATGGCTACACCTTC. Residues: CASSIDRPRYGYTF.